The 30 T cell receptor beta chains below come from one sample, sequenced in a study of OX40 agonist ivuxolimab in advanced cancers. The method was immunoSEQ multiplex PCR; TCRdb's version includes in-frame clones alone and lacks a portion of them. The sample lists roughly 80,000 clones; 85% to 90% were seen once. Material: CD4+ or CD8+ T cells sorted from blood, obtained in a trial of the OX40 agonist ivuxolimab. The receptors were gathered from an adult with an advanced solid tumor such as melanoma, head and neck, liver or kidney cancer.

This chain joins TRBV5-1 and TRBJ2-1, with 8 bases that match TRBD1. Germline-derived CDR1 and CDR2 are SGHRS and YFSETQ. The J segment lost 7 bases and the V segment lost 0 bases, leaving 9 bases of the junction unmatched. The CDR3 contains 16 residues. CDR3 sequence (DNA): TGCGCCAGCAGCTTGGGATCGGGACAGGTAAAAAATGAGCAGTTCTTC. It encodes CASSLGSGQVKNEQFF.

This chain links TRBV25-1 with TRBJ1-1, with D perhaps matching TRBD1 (6 bases). CDR3 length: 14 residues. In germline, CDR1 is MGHDK, CDR2 SYGVNS. V lost 6 bases to trimming and J lost 4 bases, with 15 bases between them. The DNA for the CDR3 is TGTGCCAGCAGGGCGAGGGGGGCGGGCACTGAAGCTTTCTTT. Protein sequence: CASRARGAGTEAFF.

This chain links TRBV5-6 with TRBJ2-3; D remains ambiguous. The CDR3 is made up of 15 amino acids. Germline values: CDR1 SGHDT, CDR2 YYEEEE. V lost 0 bases and J lost 4, with 12 bases in between. DNA for the CDR3: TGTGCCAGCAGCTTGGTAAGGAGCTCGGCAGATACGCAGTATTTT. This sequence encodes CASSLVRSSADTQYF.

The J gene is TRBJ1-3, the V gene TRBV5-6; possibly TRBD1 for D (6 bases). Germline CDR1 is SGHDT and CDR2 is YYEEEE. V lost 2 bases and J 8 bases, leaving 11 bases between the germline ends. The CDR3 is 13 residues long. The CDR3 coding sequence is TGTGCCAGCAGCTTCGAGGGGGGGGACACCATATATTTT. Protein: CASSFEGGDTIYF.

The rearrangement uses TRBV5-1 and TRBJ2-1; a possible D gene is TRBD1 (6 bases). Germline V gives CDR1 SGHRS, CDR2 YFSETQ. The V gene lost 4 bases and the J gene lost 4 bases, with 9 bases spanning the gap. CDR3 length equals 13 residues. CDR3 protein: CASSLGQYNEQFF. The CDR3, as DNA: TGCGCCAGCAGCCTGGGACAATACAATGAGCAGTTCTTC.

The gene calls are TRBV11-3 and TRBJ1-1; D uncertain. Trimming removed 0 bases at V and 2 bases at J, with 4 bases between. Looked up from germline, CDR1 is SGHNT and CDR2 is YENEEA. CDR3 length: 13 amino acids. CDR3 bases: TGTGCCAGCAGCTTAGACAGCAACACTGAAGCTTTCTTT. Translated: CASSLDSNTEAFF.

The chain employs TRBV2 and TRBJ2-5; a possible D gene is TRBD2 (6 bases). The CDR3 totals 13 residues. Germline V lookup: CDR1 SNHLY, CDR2 FYNNEI. V shed 6 bases and J shed 1 base, with 9 bases lying between them. The CDR3, as DNA: TGTGCCAGCAGCGGGACTGGCCAAGAGACCCAGTACTTC. Amino acid sequence: CASSGTGQETQYF.

V usage is TRBV15 and J usage is TRBJ2-7; 8 bases match TRBD2. CDR3 length equals 15 residues. Trimming at V came to 2 bases and at J to 0 bases, leaving 3 bases not matched to a gene. Germline CDR1 and CDR2: LNHNV and YYDKDF (reference sequence). CDR3 DNA sequence: TGTGCCACCAGCAGACCGGGGGGGGACTCCTACGAGCAGTACTTC. Protein sequence: CATSRPGGDSYEQYF.

The chain carries TRBV5-1 and TRBJ2-7; D call uncertain. V gave up 0 bases and J gave up 0 bases, with 7 bases separating them. This CDR3 has 14 residues. Looked up from germline, CDR1 is SGHRS and CDR2 is YFSETQ. For the CDR3, the DNA is TGCGCCAGCAGCTTGGGCCCGGCCTCCTACGAGCAGTACTTC. This codes for CASSLGPASYEQYF.

CDR3 in DNA: TGTGCCAGCAGGAGCCACAGGGGCTTGCCGGCTTTCTTT. This sequence encodes CASRSHRGLPAFF. V and J are TRBV6-1 and TRBJ1-1; TRBD1 agrees at 7 bases. The CDR3 has 13 residues. CDR1 MNHNS and CDR2 SASEGT come from the germline V gene. Trimming took 6 bases from V and 11 from J; bases not matched to a gene: 12.

On this clone: The junction departs from germline at one end; a sequencing error may be responsible. This chain joins TRBV7-7 and TRBJ2-2, with 7 nucleotides matching TRBD1. In germline, CDR1 is SSHAT, CDR2 FNYEAQ (reference sequence). CDR3 size: 16 residues. CDR3 residues: CASSPTGPLGDGELFF. CDR3 in DNA: TGTGCTAGCAGCCCGACAGGGCCCCTAGGTGACGGGGAGCTGTTTTTT.

In DNA, the CDR3 is TGTGCCACCACGACAGTCCTCACAGATACGCAGTATTTT. This encodes CATTTVLTDTQYF. The V gene is TRBV6-1, the J gene TRBJ2-3; TRBD1 is a possible D gene (5 bases). The CDR3 is 13 residues long. Trimming stripped 10 bases from V and 2 bases from J, with 13 bases between. In germline, CDR1 is MNHNS, CDR2 SASEGT.

The chain links TRBV5-1 to TRBJ1-2, with D possibly matching TRBD1 (5 bases). The V gene's germline CDR1 is SGHRS and CDR2 YFSETQ. V dropped 5 bases and J dropped 7 bases, with 15 bases sitting between them. The CDR3 contains 13 residues. The CDR3: CASSQLPQGGYTF. CDR3 in DNA: TGCGCCAGCAGTCAGCTACCCCAGGGTGGCTACACCTTC.

This clone appeared a few times. The gene calls are TRBV4-1 and TRBJ2-7; 13 nucleotides line up with TRBD2. The CDR3 sequence is 16 residues long. V was clipped by 2 bases and J by 4 bases; unmatched bases: 5. Per the germline V gene, CDR1 is MGHRA and CDR2 is YSYEKL. CDR3 loop: CASSQPLAGGPYEQYF. In DNA, the CDR3 is TGCGCCAGCAGCCAACCACTAGCGGGGGGGCCTTACGAGCAGTACTTC.

The V gene is TRBV28, the J gene TRBJ2-1; D may be TRBD2 (6 bases). CDR3 length equals 16 residues. V dropped 3 bases and J dropped 1 base, with 13 bases sitting between them. Germline V CDR1 and CDR2: MDHEN, SYDVKM. This chain's CDR3 is CASSFYGAGSYNEQFF. CDR3 DNA: TGTGCCAGCAGTTTTTACGGGGCGGGATCCTACAATGAGCAGTTCTTC.

Regarding this clone: Other nucleotide sequences in the sample specify the same CDR3. This chain links TRBV5-4 with TRBJ1-1; D is perhaps TRBD1 (5 bases). CDR3 length: 13 residues. Germline V CDR1 and CDR2: SGHNT, YYREEE (reference sequence). Trimming left V 0 bases short and J 8 bases short, with 11 bases between. The CDR3: CASSLEGFSEAFF. The DNA of the CDR3 is TGTGCCAGCAGCTTGGAGGGGTTCTCCGAAGCTTTCTTT.

The V and J genes are TRBV5-1 and TRBJ2-1; 8 positions agree with TRBD2. The V and J ends lost 7 bases and 8 bases, in that order; junction bases with no gene match: 11. Germline assignment: CDR1 SGHRS and CDR2 YFSETQ. The CDR3 contains 14 residues. The CDR3 nucleotides read TGCGCCAGCCGCGCCGCTCGGGAGGGAGATGAGCAGTTCTTC. Translated, it gives CASRAAREGDEQFF.

The chain employs TRBV10-3 and TRBJ1-2; D is unresolved. CDR1 ENHRY and CDR2 SYGVKD come from the germline V gene. V shed 0 bases and J shed 7 bases, with 12 bases lying between them. This CDR3 is built from 14 residues. The CDR3 nucleotides read TGTGCCATCAGTGAGTCGGTCGGTGTCAGTGGCTACACCTTC. As protein: CAISESVGVSGYTF.

This chain links TRBV2 with TRBJ2-4, with TRBD2 identical over 9 bases. Germline V gene lookup returns CDR1 SNHLY and CDR2 FYNNEI. The CDR3 spans 16 residues. V was pared by 8 bases and J by 0 bases, with 8 bases of the junction left unmatched. CDR3 sequence (DNA): TGTGCCAGCGTCAGCGGGAGGCTCCTAGCCAAAAACATTCAGTACTTC. Translation gives CASVSGRLLAKNIQYF. The full variable domain, with the rest looked up from reference TRBV2 and TRBJ2-4, is EPEVTQTPSHQVTQMGQEVILRCVPISNHLYFYWYRQILGQKVEFLVSFYNNEISEKSEIFDDQFSVERPDGSNFTLKIRSTKLEDSAMYFCASVSGRLLAKNIQYFGAGTRLSVL.

The rearrangement links TRBV7-2 to TRBJ2-1; D remains ambiguous. Deletions cut 1 base from V and 7 bases from J, with 8 bases between. Looked up from germline, CDR1 is SGHTA and CDR2 is FQGNSA. The CDR3 contains 13 residues. CDR3 in amino acids: CASSLGFGNEQFF. As DNA, the CDR3 is TGTGCCAGCAGCTTAGGATTCGGTAATGAGCAGTTCTTC.

The rearrangement links TRBV28 to TRBJ2-7, with D uncertain. From germline, CDR1 is MDHEN and CDR2 SYDVKM. The CDR3 contains 14 residues. Between the trimmed V and J ends, which lost 6 bases and 3 bases, there was a span of 15 bases. In nucleotides, the CDR3 is TGTGCCAGCAGGACCCAACAGCAAGTCTACGAGCAGTACTTC. As protein: CASRTQQQVYEQYF.

The chain links TRBV5-1 to TRBJ2-7; D is perhaps TRBD2 (5 bases). CDR1 and CDR2 (germline): SGHRS, YFSETQ. The CDR3 extends over 14 amino acids. Trimming removed 4 bases at V and 8 bases at J, with 19 bases between. The CDR3, as DNA: TGCGCCAGCAGCCTGGAGGCCTCCCCGAGCAAGCAGTACTTC. Translating it yields CASSLEASPSKQYF.

The J gene is TRBJ2-1, the V gene TRBV2; 10 positions agree with TRBD2. This CDR3 comprises 14 residues. Germline V gene sequence: CDR1 SNHLY, CDR2 FYNNEI. V was clipped by 6 bases and J by 5 bases; unmatched bases: 4. The CDR3 DNA reads as TGTGCCAGCAGGAGGACTAGCGGCCACAATGAGCAGTTCTTC. Residues: CASRRTSGHNEQFF.

The rearrangement joins TRBV27 to TRBJ1-1, with 7 positions matching TRBD1. The V gene end was trimmed by 7 bases and the J gene end by 11 bases; junction bases not matched to a gene: 10. Germline values: CDR1 MNHEY, CDR2 SMNVEV (reference sequence). The CDR3 length is 12 residues. CDR3 nucleotide sequence: TGTGCCAGCACCCATGCAGGGGGGGCGGCTTTCTTT. Translated: CASTHAGGAAFF.

This clone has a single count. Here the CDR3 DNA reads TGCAGCGTTACAAGACAGGCCAAGAACACTGAAGCTTTCTTT. Translating gives CSVTRQAKNTEAFF. The rearrangement joins TRBV29-1 to TRBJ1-1; the D gene is possibly TRBD1 (6 bases). The CDR3 is made up of 14 amino acids. Trimming shortened V by 5 bases and J by 1 base, and 14 bases separated the two germline ends. Germline CDR1 and CDR2: SQVTM and ANQGSEA.

This chain joins TRBV28 and TRBJ2-5, with 9 nucleotides matching TRBD2. The CDR3 runs to 13 residues. In germline, CDR1 is MDHEN, CDR2 SYDVKM. Trimming took 8 bases from V and 5 from J; bases not matched to a gene: 6. CDR3 residues: CASGLAGAETQYF. The CDR3 nucleotides read TGTGCCAGCGGGTTAGCGGGAGCGGAGACCCAGTACTTC.

V and J are TRBV27 and TRBJ1-1; TRBD1 agrees at 7 bases. This CDR3 comprises 15 residues. CDR1 is MNHEY and CDR2 is SMNVEV in the germline V gene (reference sequence). With 4 bases clipped from V and 1 base from J, the junction kept 6 bases outside the gene matches. CDR3 coding DNA: TGTGCCAGCAGTTCGCCGGGACAGACGAACACTGAAGCTTTCTTT. This encodes CASSSPGQTNTEAFF.

This sequence joins TRBV7-9 and TRBJ1-3; D not certain. Germline V gene lookup returns CDR1 SEHNR and CDR2 FQNEAQ (reference sequence). The CDR3 has 13 amino acids. Between the trimmed V and J ends, which lost 1 base and 1 base, there was a span of 2 bases. The CDR3 loop reads CASSLESGNTIYF. In nucleotides, the CDR3 is TGTGCCAGCAGCTTAGAGTCTGGAAACACCATATATTTT.

CDR3 residues: CASSMRGDRSYTF. The DNA for the CDR3 is TGTGCCAGTAGTATGAGGGGCGATAGGAGCTACACCTTC. The chain uses TRBV19 and TRBJ1-2; a weak D match, TRBD1 (5 bases). The CDR3 is made up of 13 amino acids. CDR1 and CDR2 (germline): LNHDA, SQIVND (reference sequence). V lost 3 bases to trimming and J lost 9 bases, with 14 bases between them.

The chain recombines TRBV15 with TRBJ2-1, with D unresolved. The V end was cut by 6 bases, the J end by 5 bases, with 14 bases between. The CDR3 has 14 amino acids. Germline lookup yields CDR1 LNHNV and CDR2 YYDKDF (reference sequence). CDR3 sequence: CATSLGKVDNEQFF. In nucleotides, the CDR3 is TGTGCCACCAGTTTGGGAAAGGTGGACAATGAGCAGTTCTTC.